This T cell receptor (beta chain) was recovered during a study of OX40 agonist ivuxolimab in advanced cancers. Study in general: Ivuxolimab doses were 0.01, 0.1, 0.3, 1.5, 3 or 10 mg/kg every 2 weeks. Three patients got partial responses; one had hepatocellular carcinoma and two had cutaneous melanoma. Study outcomes and limitations: At 0.1 to 3.0 mg/kg, clonal expansion of CD4+ and CD8+ blood T cells had occurred by week 6.

Trimming left V 6 bases short and J 2 bases short, with 14 bases between. Per the germline V gene, CDR1 is MDHEN and CDR2 is SYDVKM. The CDR3 runs to 15 residues. Samples of blood were obtained at baseline, on cycle 4 day 1, and on cycle 7 day 1. On this clone itself: The antigen remains undetermined.

Clones were read by immunoSEQ multiplex PCR, and TCRdb kept only the in-frame ones, dropping some. Counted here are more than 55,000 clones, approximately 90% occurring once; the ten biggest clones make up roughly 8.2%. The sequence was collected from an adult with an advanced solid tumor such as melanoma, head and neck, liver or kidney cancer. The sample here was CD4+ or CD8+ T cells sorted from blood, taken in a trial of the OX40 agonist ivuxolimab. The V call is TRBV28, the J call TRBJ2-1, with a tentative D call TRBD2 (5 bases). CDR3 sequence reads: CASRLTGSPYNEQFF. In nucleotides, the CDR3 is TGTGCCAGCAGGTTGACTGGGAGCCCCTACAATGAGCAGTTCTTC.